This T cell receptor (beta chain) was identified during a study of Ad26.COV2.S vaccination and SARS-CoV-2 variants. On the study more broadly: The vaccine Ad26.COV2.S was put into the muscle once, or twice with 56 days between.

Study observations and caveats: Breadth of non-spike TCRs did not differ between vaccinees and placebo recipients. Analyses that measured TCR breadth and depth may have underestimated total T cell responses.

Trimming removed 3 bases at V and 1 base at J, with 6 bases between. CDR1 is SEHNR and CDR2 is FQNEAQ in the germline V gene (reference sequence). The CDR3 loop spans 14 amino acids. Stated treatment: about 20 received Ad26.COV2.S at low or high dose, single or two shots; about five received placebo; per-sample allocation not given. The study sampled participants on day 63 after the first vaccine or placebo injection. The study used a vaccine consisting of an Ad26 vector that expressed Wuhan-strain SARS-CoV-2 spike. The repertoire was sequenced with immunoSEQ multiplex PCR; TCRdb's copy has only in-frame clones and lacks some. In the table there are about 440,000 clones, about 90% of which are singletons. Comments on this clone: The target antigen is unknown.

The material sequenced was peripheral blood, taken in a trial of Ad26.COV2.S vaccine versus placebo. This chain joins TRBV7-9 and TRBJ2-2; the D is unclear. The clonotype was recovered from a person aged 18-60 years who received the Ad26.COV2.S COVID-19 vaccine or a placebo. The CDR3 spells CASSLTVNTGELFF. The CDR3, as DNA: TGTGCCAGCAGCTTGACGGTGAACACCGGGGAGCTGTTTTTT. Complete variable domain (other parts from reference TRBV7-9 and TRBJ2-2): DTGVSQNPRHKITKRGQNVTFRCDPISEHNRLYWYRQTLGQGPEFLTYFQNEAQLEKSRLLSDRFSAERPKGSFSTLEIQRTEQGDSAMYLCASSLTVNTGELFFGEGSRLTVL.